Below, one T cell receptor beta chain is given with its context. PCR involved 60 Vbeta and 13 Jbeta primers. Per the authors' pipeline: In a later analysis, of roughly 83 million unique beta chains, about 11 million appeared in at least two donors. Libraries were prepared by immunoSEQ multiplex PCR; TCRdb keeps only in-frame clonotypes and omits some of them. That table furnishes V, J and clone size, whereas the DNA furnished D and trimming. This table holds roughly 150,000 clones. At the time of sampling, donors were nominally healthy, though unrecorded immune exposures were likely. This sample is drawn from a study of cytomegalovirus exposure and HLA in healthy donors. Study details: Earlier, 200 million or so T cells were analyzed, and 90 million to 140 million unique TCR beta sequences were found among them.

The source material was PBMCs. This TCR was sampled from a woman between 50 and 59 years old in good health and CMV-seronegative.

The CDR3 nucleotides are TGTGCCAGCAGCTTACTGCCGAGAGAGACCCAGTACTTC. Its protein product is CASSLLPRETQYF. The chain employs TRBV7-3 and TRBJ2-5; no definite D call. Trimming left V 2 bases short and J 4 bases short, with 8 bases between. Per the germline V gene, CDR1 is SGHTA and CDR2 is FQGTGA. This CDR3 spans 13 amino acids.